The 14 T cell receptor beta chains below come from one sample, sequenced in a study of identical twins. Via MiXCR, TCRdb re-called the 5' RACE reads, giving one row per CDR3 protein. In the table there are about 480,000 distinct CDR3 sequences, 11% to 15% of which are singletons. These data are also associated with another study on yellow fever vaccine responses in identical twins.

Sample: CD4+ T cells sorted from blood. These receptors were obtained from a woman aged 18-29 years in good health.

This chain uses TRBV7-2 with TRBJ1-2; 8 bases fit TRBD1. Germline values: CDR1 SGHTA, CDR2 FQGNSA. This CDR3 is 14 amino acids long. The trim removed 4 bases at V and 7 bases at J, leaving 8 bases unmatched. DNA for the CDR3: TGTGCCAGCAGCTCGAGGACAGGGTTGGGTGGCTACACCTTC. This encodes CASSSRTGLGGYTF.

This clonotype was detected only a few times. The chain has TRBV20-1 and TRBJ2-5; 11 nucleotides match TRBD2. Germline V lookup: CDR1 DFQATT, CDR2 SNEGSKA (reference sequence). The CDR3 covers 16 residues. V shed 3 bases, J shed 3 bases, and the junction held 9 bases outside the gene matches. The CDR3 coding sequence is TGCAGTGCTAGGAAACTAGCGGGGGTCTTAAAAGAGACCCAGTACTTC. Translating it yields CSARKLAGVLKETQYF.

In this sample, this clonotype turned up a few times. The chain has TRBV28 and TRBJ1-5; TRBD1 might be the D (6 bases). CDR1 is MDHEN and CDR2 is SYDVKM in the germline V gene. This CDR3 is 15 amino acids long. V was trimmed by 8 bases and J by 6 bases, leaving 20 bases between them. The CDR3 DNA reads as TGTGCCAGCCCCGAACCTGGGGGGGCTCCTCAGCCCCAGCATTTT. It specifies CASPEPGGAPQPQHF.

The chain has TRBV7-2 and TRBJ2-3; 11 bases agree with TRBD2. CDR1 and CDR2 from the germline V gene are SGHTA and FQGNSA. The CDR3 extends over 16 amino acids. V was clipped by 5 bases and J by 4 bases; unmatched bases: 8. CDR3 nucleotides: TGTGCCAGCAGCATCGGTAGCGGGAGGGGGGCAGATACGCAGTATTTT. It specifies CASSIGSGRGADTQYF.

The chain joins TRBV27 to TRBJ2-7, with TRBD2 as a possible D gene (6 bases). The germline V gene has CDR1 MNHEY and CDR2 SMNVEV (reference sequence). The CDR3 length is 15 residues. Deletions cut 2 bases from V and 3 bases from J, with 14 bases between. Here the CDR3 DNA reads TGTGCCAGCAGTTTAGGTCCAGGGAGGATCTACGAGCAGTACTTC. Amino acid sequence: CASSLGPGRIYEQYF.

This clonotype showed up many times. The gene calls are TRBV6-1 and TRBJ1-1, with 8 bases aligning to TRBD1. This CDR3 region has 15 residues. Per the germline V gene, CDR1 is MNHNS and CDR2 is SASEGT. V dropped 6 bases and J dropped 2; count of bases not matched to a gene: 8. CDR3 amino acids: CASRTTGQDNTEAFF. DNA of the CDR3: TGTGCCAGCAGAACCACGGGACAGGATAACACTGAAGCTTTCTTT.

This clonotype came up many times. The gene calls are TRBV7-9 and TRBJ1-3, with a possible D match to TRBD1 (5 bases). The ends were cut back, 8 bases at V and 3 bases at J, with 14 bases in the middle. This CDR3 is built from 14 residues. Germline CDR1 and CDR2: SEHNR and FQNEAQ (reference sequence). CDR3 region: CASGPPGRGNTIYF. CDR3 sequence (DNA): TGTGCCAGCGGCCCTCCGGGACGTGGAAACACCATATATTTT.

This clonotype was seen a handful of times. The chain links TRBV7-3 to TRBJ2-3; TRBD1 is a possible D gene (6 bases). Looked up from germline, CDR1 is SGHTA and CDR2 is FQGTGA. The CDR3 is 15 amino acids. V was clipped by 5 bases and J by 2 bases, with 14 bases between them. The CDR3 loop is CASSPPGADTDTQYF. The CDR3 nucleotides read TGTGCCAGCAGCCCCCCAGGGGCGGACACAGATACGCAGTATTTT.

The gene calls are TRBV7-2 and TRBJ2-7; D ambiguous. Germline V gene data show CDR1 as SGHTA and CDR2 as FQGNSA. This CDR3 is 14 amino acids long. Between the trimmed V and J ends, which lost 0 bases and 4 bases, there was a span of 10 bases. Written as DNA, the CDR3 is TGTGCCAGCAGCTTAGCCCTGGGATGGTACGAGCAGTACTTC. This translates into CASSLALGWYEQYF.

This clonotype was detected ten times or more. V usage is TRBV29-1 and J usage is TRBJ2-3; D unclear. There are 14 residues in the CDR3. V was cut by 4 bases and J by 0 bases, with 11 bases left in between. Germline assignment: CDR1 SQVTM and CDR2 ANQGSEA. The CDR3 is CSVVVASSTDTQYF. CDR3 nucleotides: TGCAGCGTTGTCGTCGCCAGTAGCACAGATACGCAGTATTTT.

The chain uses TRBV19 and TRBJ2-3; D not resolved. CDR1 is LNHDA, CDR2 SQIVND, per germline (reference sequence). V lost 1 base and J lost 2, with 7 bases in between. The CDR3 is 14 amino acids. The CDR3 DNA sequence: TGTGCCAGTAGTATAGGACTGACCACAGATACGCAGTATTTT. Translated, it gives CASSIGLTTDTQYF.

This clonotype has only a few counts. V and J are TRBV19 and TRBJ2-3; 10 bases are shared with TRBD2. Germline V gene data show CDR1 as LNHDA and CDR2 as SQIVND (reference sequence). CDR3 size: 16 residues. J gave up 3 bases and V 6 bases, and 9 bases lay outside the gene matches. CDR3 in DNA: TGTGCCAGTAGCGCGCCGGCTAGCGGGAGTACAGATACGCAGTATTTT. This sequence encodes CASSAPASGSTDTQYF.

Many counts were recorded for this clonotype. One end of the junction is discordant with germline, which a read error may explain. This sequence joins TRBV5-1 and TRBJ1-1; D gene ambiguous. Germline CDR1 is SGHRS and CDR2 is YFSETQ. The CDR3 spans 13 residues. CDR3 DNA: TGTGCCAGCAGTTTCGGAGGGAACACTGAAGCTTTCTTT. Translated: CASSFGGNTEAFF.

This clonotype has a handful of counts. This chain links TRBV2 with TRBJ2-2; a weak D match, TRBD1 (7 bases). In germline, CDR1 is SNHLY, CDR2 FYNNEI. The CDR3 has 14 amino acids. V lost 4 bases and J 5 bases, leaving 11 bases between the germline ends. CDR3 bases: TGTGCCAGCAGTGGGGAGGACAGGACCGGGGAGCTGTTTTTT. Translated, it gives CASSGEDRTGELFF.